By share, the clone carrying this T cell receptor (beta chain) counts as large. Its antigen remains unidentified. Gene names follow the mouse nomenclature. The CDR3 is cut off 4 residues early in the read; its end comes from the germline J gene. Other nucleotide sequences from this sample produce the same CDR3. Described time point: mouse skin 3 weeks after grafting. The record originates from a study of CD8+ T cells in alopecia areata. Study context: Female C3H/HeJ recipients aged roughly 6-10 weeks got skin from C3H/HeJ graft donors aged roughly 6-13 months that had spontaneous alopecia.

RNA, once extracted, was reverse transcribed into cDNA for use as the sequencing template. Repertoires were generated with immunoSEQ multiplex PCR, while TCRdb's copy carries only in-frame clones and drops some. The table lists a few thousand clones, with no singletons. Study-level results: It was lesional scalp, especially alopecia totalis/universalis, that showed higher clonality than normal scalp.

V lost 5 bases, J lost 2 bases, and 3 bases stayed unmatched. CDR1 MNHDT and CDR2 YYDKIL come from the germline V gene. This CDR3 is 14 amino acids long. The chain uses TRBV17 and TRBJ2-5, with TRBD2 matching 8 bases. The sequence derives from a C3H/HeJ mouse with alopecia areata. MHC haplotype of the strain: H2-k. The sample in question was skin, obtained at week 3. The CDR3 bases that were read are TGTGCTAGCAGTCGGGGGGGCGGCCAAGAC. As protein: CASSRGGGQD. The CDR3 as a whole reads CASSRGGGQDTQYF.